Below, 5 T cell receptor beta chains from the same sample are listed, as sequenced in a study of T cell changes during pregnancy in multiple sclerosis. The assay was immunoSEQ multiplex PCR, and TCRdb's table has in-frame clones only and misses some. The data contain around 30,000 clones, around 89% of them singletons. Sequencing was performed on CD8+ T cells from peripheral blood mononuclear cells, taken in the second trimester of pregnancy. Receptor source: a female donor with multiple sclerosis, enrolled in a pregnancy study.

V and J are TRBV28 and TRBJ2-3; D ambiguous. The germline gives CDR1 MDHEN, CDR2 SYDVKM. The CDR3 covers 15 residues. Deletions cut 5 bases from V and 4 bases from J, with 16 bases between. In DNA, the CDR3 is TGTGCCAGCAGTCCCCTTCGTGGCGGCGCAGATACGCAGTATTTT. Protein sequence: CASSPLRGGADTQYF.

The J gene is TRBJ1-5, the V gene TRBV27, with a tentative D call TRBD1 (6 bases). Trimming stripped 5 bases from V and 0 bases from J, with 26 bases between. The CDR3 totals 20 residues. Germline V gene lookup returns CDR1 MNHEY and CDR2 SMNVEV (reference sequence). The CDR3 bases are TGTGCCAGCAGTGATAAGCCCCAGAGGCAGGGGCAGGATAGCAATCAGCCCCAGCATTTT. This sequence encodes CASSDKPQRQGQDSNQPQHF.

This CDR3 is CASSQDRGILEKLFF. CDR3 in DNA: TGCGCCAGCAGCCAAGATAGAGGCATTTTAGAAAAACTGTTTTTT. The rearrangement joins TRBV4-1 to TRBJ1-4; D is uncertain. Per germline, CDR1 MGHRA and CDR2 YSYEKL. This CDR3 comprises 15 residues. Trimming removed 0 bases at V and 8 bases at J, with 13 bases between.

The chain carries TRBV18 and TRBJ1-4; D is perhaps TRBD1 (6 bases). CDR1 KGHSH and CDR2 LQKENI come from the germline V gene. The CDR3 runs 16 residues. Trimming removed 4 bases from V and 6 bases from J, with 18 bases in between. CDR3 amino acids: CASSHQTSDSDEKLFF. CDR3 DNA: TGTGCCAGCTCACACCAAACCTCGGACAGTGATGAAAAACTGTTTTTT. Complete variable domain (other parts from reference TRBV18 and TRBJ1-4): NAGVMQNPRHLVRRRGQEARLRCSPMKGHSHVYWYRQLPEEGLKFMVYLQKENIIDESGMPKERFSAEFPKEGPSILRIQQVVRGDSAAYFCASSHQTSDSDEKLFFGSGTQLSVL.

V usage is TRBV7-8 and J usage is TRBJ2-1, with 14 bases lining up with TRBD2. The CDR3 loop spans 18 amino acids. Losses at the gene ends were 4 bases for V and 1 base for J; bases not matched to a gene: 6. In germline, CDR1 is SGHVS, CDR2 FQNEAQ. As DNA, the CDR3 is TGTGCCAGCAGCTACGGACTAGCGGGGGGACTATCCTACAATGAGCAGTTCTTC. This codes for CASSYGLAGGLSYNEQFF.